This TCR beta chain was captured by sequencing in a study of blood T cell repertoires in COVID-19 (TCRdb year 2020). With regard to the full study: Samples from collaborators originated in the United States, Italy and Spain and spanned both the acute and convalescent phases of COVID-19. The prospective study material was composed of cDNA or gDNA derived from T cells, B-cell-depleted T cells, or PBMCs. A de-identified subject ID, COVID-19 status, age in years and sex were almost always included in the sample metadata. Deeply sampled blood TCRbeta repertoires from subjects exposed to, actively infected with, or recovered from COVID-19 were included in the dataset. Samples were obtained from the ongoing ImmuneRACE study (first 160 participants) and from about 1,300 subjects provided by 6 global collaborators. The repertoires were released in a freely available public database intended as a resource for research on the immune response to SARS-CoV-2. Where HLA class I and class II types were available, the types were taken from metadata supplied by the sample provider, not from assay-based typing.

The CDR3 holds 13 amino acids from the cysteine to the phenylalanine. Solely the CDR3 DNA is kept, with 39 bases framed from the first base. The V end gives up 5 bases and the J end 10 bases, leaving 8 bases in the junction not matched to a gene. The germline V gene (reference sequence) specifies SGHNT as CDR1 and YYREEE as CDR2. About this clone itself: Which antigen it targets is not known. Base qualities are not recorded, but no much larger clone differs from it by a single base.

The collaborating institutions used their own protocols to collect whole blood in K2EDTA tubes. For TCRbeta analysis, collaborator samples were shipped as frozen whole blood, as isolated PBMCs, or as DNA extracted from either sample type. TCRbeta CDR3 regions were amplified from genomic DNA by means of the immunoSEQ Assay, a bias-controlled multiplex PCR. From the authors' description of their analysis: The number of nucleated cells in each sample was estimated by amplification of reference gene primers within the assay. To quantify the absolute abundance of each unique TCRbeta CDR3 rearrangement, sequence reads were collapsed and filtered. For each sample, productive Simpson clonality was calculated by taking the square root of Simpson's diversity index across productive rearrangements. TCRdb stores this immuneACCESS table with in-frame sequences only. Part of the clones is absent; in the studies checked, under half of the shortfall reflects unresolved V genes, and no reason is known for the rest. The DNA was the basis for D and trimming; V, J and clone size are from that table. For this sample the table gives roughly 150,000 clones, of which around 75% were detected only once. Approximately 15% of the sample comes from the top ten.

What the study reported, not specific to this receptor: The quantity of clinical and demographic metadata differed by source and by participant and was supplied without curation.

The receptor comes from an elderly woman with acute or convalescent COVID-19. The V and J segments used are TRBV5-4 and TRBJ2-1, and 8 junction bases match TRBD2. The specimen was peripheral blood. The nucleotide sequence reads as follows: TGTGCCAGCAGAGGCAGCGGGGGCAGGGAGCAGTTCTTC. The encoded protein is CASRGSGGREQFF. The full variable domain, with segments outside the CDR3 supplied by the reference TRBV5-4 and TRBJ2-1 proteins, appears as ETGVTQSPTHLIKTRGQQVTLRCSSQSGHNTVSWYQQALGQGPQFIFQYYREEENGRGNFPPRFSGLQFPNYSSELNVNALELDDSALYLCASRGSGGREQFFGPGTRLTVL.